The 6 T cell receptor beta chains listed next were all sequenced from one sample in a study of shared clonotypes between healthy human individuals. Sequencing used immunoSEQ multiplex PCR; TCRdb keeps in-frame clones, though not all of them. Among roughly 1,100,000 clones, about 80% were seen once, and the ten largest hold approximately 1.5%. The sequenced sample was memory CD4+ T cells sorted from blood. Subset in this sample: CD45RA-negative fraction. These TCRs come from a young man in good health.

This clone was recorded once. This chain links TRBV11-2 with TRBJ1-6; no clear D. The CDR3 has 13 residues. The germline V gene encodes CDR1 SGHAT and CDR2 FQNNGV. V dropped 5 bases and J dropped 3 bases, with 5 bases sitting between them. The CDR3 nucleotides are TGTGCCAGCAGCCCCATCTATAATTCACCCCTCCACTTT. Its translation is CASSPIYNSPLHF. Drawing the rest from reference TRBV11-2 and TRBJ1-6, the complete variable domain is EAGVAQSPRYKIIEKRQSVAFWCNPISGHATLYWYQQILGQGPKLLIQFQNNGVVDDSQLPKDRFSAERLKGVDSTLKIQPAKLEDSAVYLCASSPIYNSPLHFGNGTRLTVT.

CDR3 in amino acids: CASSRGAGGNYEQYF. The DNA of the CDR3 is TGTGCCAGCAGCCGTGGGGCGGGAGGGAACTACGAGCAGTACTTC. V usage is TRBV6-5 and J usage is TRBJ2-7; 9 bases line up with TRBD2. Germline V lookup: CDR1 MNHEY, CDR2 SVGAGI. The trim removed 6 bases at V and 3 bases at J, leaving 9 bases unmatched. CDR3 length: 15 amino acids.

The chain has TRBV5-1 and TRBJ2-1; D is unclear. Between the trimmed V and J ends, which lost 0 bases and 1 base, there was a span of 8 bases. Germline CDR1 reads SGHRS; CDR2 reads YFSETQ. The CDR3 runs to 15 residues. The CDR3 loop is CASSLGAESYNEQFF. In nucleotides, the CDR3 is TGCGCCAGCAGCTTGGGGGCAGAGTCCTACAATGAGCAGTTCTTC.

The chain combines TRBV27 with TRBJ2-3; 15 bases line up with TRBD2. This CDR3 region has 17 residues. Germline CDR1 reads MNHEY; CDR2 reads SMNVEV (reference sequence). V was clipped by 6 bases and J by 2 bases; unmatched bases: 6. CDR3 in amino acids: CASSPGTSGGYTDTQYF. The CDR3 nucleotides read TGTGCCAGCAGCCCTGGGACTAGCGGGGGGTACACAGATACGCAGTATTTT.

The V gene is TRBV2, the J gene TRBJ1-4, with TRBD1 matching over 9 bases. With 7 bases clipped from V and 0 bases from J, the junction kept 3 bases outside the gene matches. This CDR3 has 15 residues. CDR1 and CDR2 from the germline V gene are SNHLY and FYNNEI. CDR3 protein: CASKDRGATNEKLFF. The CDR3 DNA follows: TGTGCCAGCAAGGACAGGGGCGCAACTAATGAAAAACTGTTTTTT. Complete variable domain (other parts from reference TRBV2 and TRBJ1-4): EPEVTQTPSHQVTQMGQEVILRCVPISNHLYFYWYRQILGQKVEFLVSFYNNEISEKSEIFDDQFSVERPDGSNFTLKIRSTKLEDSAMYFCASKDRGATNEKLFFGSGTQLSVL.

This clone was recorded only once. The chain employs TRBV2 and TRBJ2-2, with 11 bases identical to TRBD2. Germline V gene lookup returns CDR1 SNHLY and CDR2 FYNNEI. The CDR3 runs 15 residues. Trimming cost V 6 bases and J 6 bases; bases outside gene matches: 6. CDR3 sequence (DNA): TGTGCCAGCAGCGCTAGCGGGGGGTCAGCCGGGGAGCTGTTTTTT. Translated, it gives CASSASGGSAGELFF.